Following are 18 T cell receptor beta chains from one sample sequenced in a study of T cells after yellow fever vaccination. MiXCR was run by TCRdb on the 5' RACE reads, yielding one entry per CDR3 protein. The table lists under 700,000 distinct CDR3 sequences, roughly a sixth of them singletons. Sequenced here: PBMCs, sampled roughly 5 days after the first yellow fever vaccination. The receptors were gathered from a man aged 18 to 29 who received the YFV17D yellow fever vaccine.

This chain uses TRBV10-3 with TRBJ1-4; D is uncertain. The V end was cut by 0 bases, the J end by 7 bases, with 9 bases between. CDR1 ENHRY and CDR2 SYGVKD come from the germline V gene. The CDR3 runs to 14 residues. The CDR3 DNA sequence: TGTGCCATCAGTGAGTCGGGCAGACGTGAAAAACTGTTTTTT. The encoded protein is CAISESGRREKLFF.

The J gene is TRBJ1-5, the V gene TRBV4-3; D unclear. The ends were cut back, 1 base at V and 7 bases at J, with 8 bases in the middle. CDR3 size: 13 residues. Germline V CDR1 and CDR2: LGHNA, YSLEER. The CDR3 loop reads CASSQVRGQPQHF. The CDR3 DNA sequence: TGCGCCAGCAGCCAAGTAAGAGGCCAGCCCCAGCATTTT.

This clonotype was seen repeatedly, ten times or more. The V and J genes are TRBV12-3 or TRBV12-4 and TRBJ1-6; TRBD1 is a possible D gene (6 bases). CDR3 size: 14 residues. V was cut by 3 bases and J by 7 bases, with 10 bases left in between. The DNA of the CDR3 is TGTGCCAGCAGTTTTGGGCAGGGGAATTCACCCCTCCACTTT. Encoded protein: CASSFGQGNSPLHF.

The sample holds a few counts of this clonotype. The chain uses TRBV5-1 and TRBJ2-3; TRBD2 agrees at 8 bases. The length of the CDR3 is 16 residues. CDR1 is SGHRS and CDR2 is YFSETQ in the germline V gene. Trimming took 4 bases from V and 7 from J; bases not matched to a gene: 14. The CDR3 DNA sequence: TGCGCCAGCAGCACCCTCACTAGCGGAAATGCAAATACGCAGTATTTT. Protein product: CASSTLTSGNANTQYF.

At least ten counts were recorded for this clonotype. This chain connects TRBV27 to TRBJ1-1; 8 positions agree with TRBD1. Germline values: CDR1 MNHEY, CDR2 SMNVEV (reference sequence). V dropped 4 bases and J dropped 4; count of bases not matched to a gene: 8. CDR3 length: 15 residues. The CDR3 DNA reads TGTGCCAGCAGTTCCCCAGGGGGCGCAGGCACTGAAGCTTTCTTT. Translation: CASSSPGGAGTEAFF.

J is TRBJ2-7 and V is TRBV4-2; D not resolved. Per the germline V gene, CDR1 is LGHNA and CDR2 is YNFKEQ. The CDR3 is made up of 15 amino acids. Trimming took off 0 bases at V and 5 bases at J, with 14 bases between the two ends. CDR3 DNA sequence: TGTGCCAGCAGCCAAGAGTGGTCGGCTACGAACGAGCAGTACTTC. It is translated as CASSQEWSATNEQYF.

Only a few counts were recorded for this clonotype. This chain uses TRBV24-1 with TRBJ1-1; 10 nucleotides match TRBD1. Germline V gene lookup returns CDR1 KGHDR and CDR2 SFDVKD. Trimming took 2 bases from V and 2 from J; bases not matched to a gene: 1. The CDR3 runs to 15 residues. The DNA for the CDR3 is TGTGCCACCAGTGATTCGACAGGGGGCAACACTGAAGCTTTCTTT. Its protein is CATSDSTGGNTEAFF.

This clonotype was detected a few times. The chain is built from TRBV11-2 and TRBJ2-1; a possible D gene is TRBD1 (5 bases). V was cut by 5 bases and J by 6 bases, with 23 bases left in between. This CDR3 spans 17 amino acids. CDR1 is SGHAT, CDR2 FQNNGV, per germline. CDR3 DNA: TGTGCCAGCAGCCCGCTGGCTTCGGCAGGGAAGGGCAATGAGCAGTTCTTC. Amino acids: CASSPLASAGKGNEQFF.

This clonotype has a handful of counts. The J gene is TRBJ1-2, the V gene TRBV18; D ambiguous. The CDR3 consists of 13 residues. Trimming shortened V by 1 base and J by 8 bases, and 11 bases separated the two germline ends. CDR1 is KGHSH and CDR2 is LQKENI in the germline V gene. CDR3 residues: CASSPLDSVGYTF. The CDR3 DNA is TGTGCCAGCTCACCACTAGACTCAGTCGGCTACACCTTC. The full variable domain, its missing parts supplied by reference TRBV18 and TRBJ1-2, is NAGVMQNPRHLVRRRGQEARLRCSPMKGHSHVYWYRQLPEEGLKFMVYLQKENIIDESGMPKERFSAEFPKEGPSILRIQQVVRGDSAAYFCASSPLDSVGYTFGSGTRLTVV.

This clonotype has more than one count but fewer than ten. This rearrangement joins TRBV4-3 to TRBJ2-7, with 9 positions matching TRBD2. There are 14 residues in the CDR3. Looked up from germline, CDR1 is LGHNA and CDR2 is YSLEER. Trimming removed 0 bases from V and 6 bases from J; junction bases left unmatched: 3. CDR3 sequence: CASSQEGLAPEQYF. The CDR3 DNA sequence: TGCGCCAGCAGCCAAGAGGGACTAGCCCCCGAGCAGTACTTC.

Points on this clonotype: One end of the junction fails to match germline, which may point to a read error. The rearrangement joins TRBV29-1 to TRBJ2-3; the D gene is possibly TRBD1 (7 bases). Germline assignment: CDR1 SQVTM and CDR2 ANQGSEA. This CDR3 is built from 18 residues. The CDR3 DNA follows: TGCAGCGTGGAAGTTATCGTCAAACAGGGGAGGATCACAGATACGCAGTATTTT. Its translation: CSVEVIVKQGRITDTQYF.

The chain recombines TRBV5-1 with TRBJ1-5, with D possibly TRBD1 on 6 matching bases. Germline CDR1 and CDR2: SGHRS and YFSETQ. With 5 bases removed from V and 7 bases from J, the gap between germline ends came to 13 bases. CDR3 length: 13 amino acids. The CDR3, as DNA: TGCGCCAGCAGATCGACAGGCCTACAGCCCCAGCATTTT. It translates to CASRSTGLQPQHF. The entire variable domain, with the rest obtained from reference TRBV5-1 and TRBJ1-5, is as follows: KAGVTQTPRYLIKTRGQQVTLSCSPISGHRSVSWYQQTPGQGLQFLFEYFSETQRNKGNFPGRFSGRQFSNSRSEMNVSTLELGDSALYLCASRSTGLQPQHFGDGTRLSIL.

This clonotype was counted at least ten times. The chain is built from TRBV4-1 and TRBJ2-5, with no clear D. Germline V lookup: CDR1 MGHRA, CDR2 YSYEKL. The CDR3 runs 12 residues. Trimming removed 0 bases from V and 6 bases from J, with 5 bases in between. The DNA for the CDR3 is TGCGCCAGCAGCCAAGATCGGCAGACCCAGTACTTC. The encoded protein is CASSQDRQTQYF.

The chain couples TRBV9 to TRBJ2-1, with 7 bases lining up with TRBD2. This CDR3 comprises 15 residues. Trimming cost V 0 bases and J 10 bases; bases outside gene matches: 10. Germline CDR1 and CDR2: SGDLS and YYNGEE. Here the CDR3 DNA reads TGTGCCAGCAGCGTAGGCGGGGGACCTTCGGCCGAGCAGTTCTTC. Encoded protein: CASSVGGGPSAEQFF.

V usage is TRBV27 and J usage is TRBJ2-3; D is ambiguous. V was clipped by 6 bases and J by 0 bases, with 7 bases between them. CDR1 and CDR2 (germline): MNHEY, SMNVEV (reference sequence). The length of the CDR3 is 13 residues. The CDR3 loop reads CASRMTSTDTQYF. The CDR3 DNA follows: TGTGCCAGCAGGATGACTAGCACAGATACGCAGTATTTT.

The chain links TRBV12-3 or TRBV12-4 to TRBJ1-1, with 8 bases matching TRBD1. The V and J ends lost 7 bases and 5 bases, in that order; junction bases with no gene match: 6. This CDR3 has 13 residues. The CDR3: CASTRQGRTEAFF. The CDR3 DNA follows: TGTGCCAGCACCCGACAGGGGAGGACTGAAGCTTTCTTT.

The V call is TRBV7-2, the J call TRBJ2-4; either TRBD1 or TRBD2 may supply D (6 bases each). The ends were cut back, 1 base at V and 11 bases at J, with 18 bases in the middle. Looked up from germline, CDR1 is SGHTA and CDR2 is FQGNSA. The CDR3 is 15 amino acids. The CDR3 here is CASSLEPGGRPLQYF. For the CDR3, the DNA is TGTGCCAGCAGCTTAGAGCCCGGGGGCCGCCCCCTTCAGTACTTC.

The chain uses TRBV7-2 and TRBJ1-2, with unresolved D. Trimming pared 3 bases from V and 0 bases from J, leaving 11 bases between. This CDR3 has 15 residues. Looked up from germline, CDR1 is SGHTA and CDR2 is FQGNSA. The CDR3 DNA is TGTGCCAGCAGCTTCAGTCTGTCACCTAACTATGGCTACACCTTC. It yields the protein CASSFSLSPNYGYTF.